This T cell receptor beta chain appears in the sequencing data of a study of cytotoxic CD8 clonotypes in ibrutinib-treated CLL. Study summary: Following a median 12 months of treatment, with a range of 6 to 36, response samples were taken. The average sample held around 280,000 productive templates and 96,000 or so productive rearrangements. Study observations and caveats: An increase in clonality occurred at ibrutinib response, followed by a return toward baseline at progression.

The data were produced by immunoSEQ multiplex PCR, yet TCRdb's version contains in-frame clones alone and is incomplete. Of some 200,000 clones listed, approximately 75% are singletons. The table lists this clone with a count of one. What it binds is unknown. An end of the junction does not agree with germline; a read error may underlie this. The germline CDR1 and CDR2 sequences are SSHAT and FNYEAQ (reference sequence). There are 13 residues in the CDR3. J is TRBJ2-1 and V is TRBV7-7; D may be TRBD2 (5 bases). This TCR was sampled from a human donor with chronic lymphocytic leukemia. The sample was PBMCs, taken after 12 months of ibrutinib treatment. The CDR3 DNA reads TGTGCTAGCAGCTTAGAGGGAAACAATGAGCAGTTCTTC. Encoded protein: CASSLEGNNEQFF.